The T cell receptor beta chain described here comes from a study of cytomegalovirus exposure and HLA in healthy donors. Germline V gives CDR1 SGHRS, CDR2 YFSETQ. The CDR3 extends over 15 amino acids. V lost 4 bases to trimming and J lost 3 bases; unmatched junction nucleotides: 7. PCR involved 60 Vbeta and 13 Jbeta primers. Repertoires were generated with immunoSEQ multiplex PCR, while TCRdb's copy carries only in-frame clones and drops some. The table lists approximately 110,000 clones, 76% of them singletons. This clonotype was obtained from a man aged 45-65 years in good health and CMV-seronegative. The rearrangement links TRBV5-1 to TRBJ1-2; 9 nucleotides agree with TRBD1. The sample taken for sequencing was PBMCs. The CDR3 sequence is CASSPGTGLYYGYTF. CDR3 nucleotides: TGCGCCAGCAGCCCAGGGACAGGGCTATACTATGGCTACACCTTC. The whole variable domain, remainder taken from reference TRBV5-1 and TRBJ1-2, is KAGVTQTPRYLIKTRGQQVTLSCSPISGHRSVSWYQQTPGQGLQFLFEYFSETQRNKGNFPGRFSGRQFSNSRSEMNVSTLELGDSALYLCASSPGTGLYYGYTFGSGTRLTVV.